A selection of T cell receptor beta chains follows, all from one sample in a study of T cells in Graves' hyperthyroidism and ophthalmopathy. In TCRdb, the multiplex PCR reads were re-called with MiXCR into one record per CDR3 protein. Of about 840,000 distinct CDR3 sequences listed, about two fifths are singletons. The material sequenced was blood. Receptors were obtained from a man younger than 30 with Graves' hyperthyroidism. Each CDR3 is given with its conserved first and last residue. The order of the fields is CDR3 protein, V gene, J gene.

CARWDRVGTEAFF	TRBV2	TRBJ1-1
CASSFLSGGAYEQYF	TRBV7-8	TRBJ2-7
CASSQAPPGTSAYEQYF	TRBV7-6	TRBJ2-7
CASSPSVGHYEQYF	TRBV9	TRBJ2-7
CASARPGYEQYF	TRBV9	TRBJ2-7
CASSLGWGEASYEQYF	TRBV13	TRBJ2-7
CSARSGQETQYF	TRBV20-1	TRBJ2-5
CSVDEARNTIYF	TRBV29-1	TRBJ1-3
CASSAAGGRDTQYF	TRBV7-8	TRBJ2-5
CASSLVVGWAGSYEQYF	TRBV7-2	TRBJ2-7
CASRIAGQADEKLFF	TRBV7-2	TRBJ1-4
CARGGTAQETQYF	TRBV2	TRBJ2-5
CASSLVPWEKLFF	TRBV7-2	TRBJ1-4
CASRTGLAGGEQYF	TRBV7-6	TRBJ2-7
CASISGLFEKLFF	TRBV2	TRBJ1-4
CATSEQRDSSYEQYF	TRBV24-1	TRBJ2-7
CASRTRGPNSPLHF	TRBV19	TRBJ1-6
CASSLPGGKYEQYF	TRBV7-8	NA
CASRDRGYEQYF	TRBV10-2	TRBJ2-7
CASSDDGRPASNQPQHF	TRBV2	TRBJ1-5
CASSDRAYEKLFF	TRBV10-2	TRBJ1-4
CASSFPSSLGNTIYF	TRBV7-9	TRBJ1-3
CASILSRDTEAFF	TRBV6-1	TRBJ1-1
CASSIRVSNYEQYF	TRBV19	TRBJ2-7
CASSSRLEEAQYF	TRBV7-2	TRBJ2-5
CASSFLRHRGYEQYF	TRBV11-2	TRBJ2-7
CASSQPSLRETQYF	TRBV2	TRBJ2-5
CASSTRGEGNQPQHF	TRBV7-8	TRBJ1-5
CASRLTGGGTGELFF	TRBV7-6	TRBJ2-2
CSARDGHGEKLFF	TRBV20-1	TRBJ1-4
CASSAGSSHTGELFF	TRBV9	TRBJ2-2
CATSRGTGREKLFF	TRBV15	TRBJ1-4
CASSHFGDEQYF	TRBV5-4	TRBJ2-7
CASSVAAQGGSSEQYF	TRBV9	TRBJ2-7
CASSPGQVSYEQYF	TRBV19	TRBJ2-7
CASSWDTIYF	TRBV7-9	TRBJ1-3
CASGLSSYNEQFF	TRBV19	TRBJ2-1
CSAHHYEQYF	TRBV20-1	TRBJ2-7